These 17 T cell receptor beta chains were all obtained from the same sample, sequenced in a study of cytomegalovirus exposure and HLA in healthy donors. Amplification used 60 Vbeta primers and 13 Jbeta primers. Data came from immunoSEQ multiplex PCR; TCRdb stores just in-frame clones and leaves some out. The repertoire holds 100,000 to 150,000 clones, with 80% to 85% as singletons. Sequenced input: PBMCs. The receptors stem from a woman aged 40-49 years in good health and CMV-seronegative.

This CDR3 reads CASSPQGDPRETEAFF. CDR3 coding DNA: TGCGCCAGCAGCCCACAGGGGGACCCACGTGAGACTGAAGCTTTCTTT. The chain uses TRBV4-1 and TRBJ1-1, with 8 bases that match TRBD1. Germline V CDR1 and CDR2: MGHRA, YSYEKL. The CDR3 has 16 residues. Trimming cost V 4 bases and J 5 bases; bases outside gene matches: 12.

The chain combines TRBV11-3 with TRBJ2-2; 7 bases are a match to TRBD1. Germline-derived CDR1 and CDR2 are SGHNT and YENEEA. This CDR3 region has 16 residues. J lost 5 bases, V lost 2 bases, and 8 bases had no gene match. The CDR3 loop is CASSLREGAKTGELFF. CDR3 coding DNA: TGTGCCAGCAGCTTACGAGAGGGGGCCAAAACCGGGGAGCTGTTTTTT.

This clone has only a few counts. This chain connects TRBV4-1 to TRBJ1-4; D not resolved. V dropped 1 base and J dropped 7 bases, with 7 bases sitting between them. Per the germline V gene, CDR1 is MGHRA and CDR2 is YSYEKL. CDR3 size: 13 residues. CDR3 protein: CASSQVWSEKLFF. The CDR3, as DNA: TGCGCCAGCAGCCAAGTGTGGAGTGAAAAACTGTTTTTT.

The chain links TRBV6-6 to TRBJ1-2; TRBD1 matches at 9 bases. Germline V lookup: CDR1 MNHNY, CDR2 SVGAGI (reference sequence). The CDR3 loop spans 14 amino acids. Trimming removed 4 bases from V and 4 bases from J; junction bases left unmatched: 4. Here the CDR3 DNA reads TGTGCCAGCAGTTGGGACAGGGCTAGCTATGGCTACACCTTC. This codes for CASSWDRASYGYTF.

This clone was counted a few times. The V and J genes are TRBV6-1 and TRBJ2-7, with D perhaps TRBD2 (6 bases). V lost 0 bases and J lost 4, with 13 bases in between. This CDR3 is built from 15 residues. CDR1 is MNHNS and CDR2 is SASEGT in the germline V gene. The CDR3 sequence: CASSEARLGGYEQYF. The CDR3, as DNA: TGTGCCAGCAGTGAAGCCCGGCTGGGGGGTTACGAGCAGTACTTC.

The chain combines TRBV28 with TRBJ1-4; D may be TRBD1 (6 bases). Trimming cost V 6 bases and J 3 bases, with 11 bases left between them. The CDR3 length is 14 residues. Germline CDR1 reads MDHEN; CDR2 reads SYDVKM. CDR3 amino acids: CASRPTGSNEKLFF. For the CDR3, the DNA is TGTGCCAGCAGGCCGACAGGCTCTAATGAAAAACTGTTTTTT.

The chain couples TRBV6-6 to TRBJ2-5; the D gene is possibly TRBD1 (5 bases). Germline CDR1 and CDR2: MNHNY and SVGAGI (reference sequence). Trimming shortened V by 5 bases and J by 3 bases, and 10 bases separated the two germline ends. The CDR3 has 13 residues. The CDR3 reads CASSGWGEETQYF. CDR3 DNA: TGTGCCAGCAGTGGCTGGGGCGAAGAGACCCAGTACTTC.

This clone was seen just once. The V call is TRBV5-5, the J call TRBJ2-2; D is perhaps TRBD2 (6 bases). The V end lost 1 base, the J end lost 9 bases, and 7 bases lay between the germline ends. The CDR3 totals 12 residues. From germline, CDR1 is SGHKS and CDR2 YYEKEE (reference sequence). CDR3 amino acids: CASSLRERELFF. The CDR3 region has the DNA TGTGCCAGCAGCTTGCGGGAGCGGGAGCTGTTTTTT. Together with reference TRBV5-5 and TRBJ2-2, the CDR3 gives the full variable domain: DAGVTQSPTHLIKTRGQQVTLRCSPISGHKSVSWYQQVLGQGPQFIFQYYEKEERGRGNFPDRFSARQFPNYSSELNVNALLLGDSALYLCASSLRERELFFGEGSRLTVL.

The rearrangement joins TRBV28 to TRBJ2-7; D is possibly TRBD1 (5 bases). CDR1 and CDR2 (germline): MDHEN, SYDVKM. This CDR3 region has 13 residues. The V end was cut by 8 bases, the J end by 7 bases, with 18 bases between. CDR3 protein: CASGLLQEREQYF. CDR3 in DNA: TGTGCCAGCGGCCTTCTACAGGAAAGAGAGCAGTACTTC.

The chain has TRBV10-3 and TRBJ2-1, with TRBD2 matching 10 bases. Per the germline V gene, CDR1 is ENHRY and CDR2 is SYGVKD. This CDR3 comprises 16 residues. Unmatched junction bases numbered 9, after V lost 2 bases and J lost 8 bases. This CDR3 reads CAISEPSGGGGDEQFF. CDR3 in DNA: TGTGCCATCAGTGAGCCTAGCGGGGGTGGTGGTGATGAGCAGTTCTTC.

The chain recombines TRBV15 with TRBJ1-1; D gene ambiguous. CDR1 LNHNV and CDR2 YYDKDF come from the germline V gene (reference sequence). The CDR3 covers 15 residues. Trimming cost V 1 base and J 3 bases, with 12 bases left between them. CDR3 bases: TGTGCCACCAGCAGAGGTAACGGGTGGGACACTGAAGCTTTCTTT. Residues: CATSRGNGWDTEAFF.

This chain joins TRBV13 and TRBJ2-3, with no clear D. CDR1 and CDR2 (germline): PRHDT, FYEKMQ (reference sequence). V dropped 1 base and J dropped 2 bases, with 10 bases sitting between them. The CDR3 has 15 amino acids. For the CDR3, the DNA is TGTGCCAGCAGCTTAGCGGGTATACTCACAGATACGCAGTATTTT. It translates to CASSLAGILTDTQYF.

The rearrangement joins TRBV7-9 to TRBJ2-1; D is unclear. Germline V gene data show CDR1 as SEHNR and CDR2 as FQNEAQ (reference sequence). The CDR3 is 15 residues long. Trimming pared 3 bases from V and 7 bases from J, leaving 16 bases between. The CDR3: CASSFPRAASNEQFF. The CDR3 DNA follows: TGTGCCAGCAGCTTCCCCCGAGCCGCGTCAAATGAGCAGTTCTTC.

V gene TRBV5-1 combines with J gene TRBJ2-1, with TRBD2 matching over 9 bases. The CDR3 runs 17 residues. Losses at the gene ends were 2 bases for V and 2 bases for J; bases not matched to a gene: 8. The germline gives CDR1 SGHRS, CDR2 YFSETQ. The CDR3 sequence is CASSFDLSGGPYNEQFF. DNA of the CDR3: TGCGCCAGCAGCTTTGATCTGAGCGGGGGGCCCTACAATGAGCAGTTCTTC.

V and J are TRBV7-2 and TRBJ1-4, with D perhaps TRBD1 (5 bases). Per the germline V gene, CDR1 is SGHTA and CDR2 is FQGNSA. V dropped 4 bases and J dropped 1 base, with 10 bases sitting between them. This CDR3 spans 15 amino acids. The DNA for the CDR3 is TGTGCCAGCAGCTCCGGACAAAGAACTAATGAAAAACTGTTTTTT. Its translation is CASSSGQRTNEKLFF.

Worth noting for this clone: The junction does not match germline at one end; this may be a read error. The J gene is TRBJ2-5, the V gene TRBV4-2; 10 nucleotides agree with TRBD2. In germline, CDR1 is LGHNA, CDR2 YNFKEQ. CDR3 length equals 13 residues. Here the CDR3 DNA reads TGTGCCAGCAGCCAAGAGGTCGGTCTAGCGGGAGACTTC. Amino acids: CASSQEVGLAGDF.

In this sample, this clone turned up once. The chain links TRBV11-3 to TRBJ2-2, with TRBD2 matching over 8 bases. CDR3 length equals 16 residues. Trimming at V came to 6 bases and at J to 0 bases, leaving 6 bases not matched to a gene. Germline V gene lookup returns CDR1 SGHNT and CDR2 YENEEA. The CDR3 is CASSFTSGPNTGELFF. The CDR3 region has the DNA TGTGCCAGCAGTTTCACTAGCGGCCCGAACACCGGGGAGCTGTTTTTT.